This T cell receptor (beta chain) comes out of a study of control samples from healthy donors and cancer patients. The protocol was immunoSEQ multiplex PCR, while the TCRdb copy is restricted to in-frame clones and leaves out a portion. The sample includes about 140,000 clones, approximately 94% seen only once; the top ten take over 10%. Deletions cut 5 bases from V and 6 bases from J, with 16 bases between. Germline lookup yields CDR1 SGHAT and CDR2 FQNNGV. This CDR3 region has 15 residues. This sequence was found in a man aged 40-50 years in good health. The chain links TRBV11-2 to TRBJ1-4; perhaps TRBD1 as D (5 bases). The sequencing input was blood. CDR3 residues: CASSLTMGEDEKLFF. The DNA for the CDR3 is TGTGCCAGCAGCCTCACAATGGGGGAGGATGAAAAACTGTTTTTT.